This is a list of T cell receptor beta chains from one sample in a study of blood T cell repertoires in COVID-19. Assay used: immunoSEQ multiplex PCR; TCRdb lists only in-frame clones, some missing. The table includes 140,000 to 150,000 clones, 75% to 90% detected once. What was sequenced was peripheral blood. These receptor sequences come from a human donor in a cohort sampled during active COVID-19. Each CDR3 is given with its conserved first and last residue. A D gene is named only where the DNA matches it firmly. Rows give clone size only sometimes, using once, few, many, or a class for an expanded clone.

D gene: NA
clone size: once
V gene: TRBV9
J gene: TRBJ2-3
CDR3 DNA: TGTGCCAGCAGCCCCCAGGCCCTACACGGAGATACGCAGTATTTT
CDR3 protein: CASSPQALHGDTQYF

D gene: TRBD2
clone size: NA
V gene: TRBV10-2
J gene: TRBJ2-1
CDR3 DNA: TGCGCCAGCAGTTGGCCTAGCGGGGGGGGGAATGAGCAGTTCTTC
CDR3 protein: CASSWPSGGGNEQFF

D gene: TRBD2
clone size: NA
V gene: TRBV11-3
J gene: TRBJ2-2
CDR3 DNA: TGTGCCAGCAGCGGCCGGGGAGGGCGAAGCACCGGGGAGCTGTTTTTT
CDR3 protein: CASSGRGGRSTGELFF

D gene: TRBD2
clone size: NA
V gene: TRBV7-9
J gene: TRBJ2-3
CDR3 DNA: TGTGCCAGCAGCCGGACGCGGGGGAGCACAGATACGCAGTATTTT
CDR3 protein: CASSRTRGSTDTQYF

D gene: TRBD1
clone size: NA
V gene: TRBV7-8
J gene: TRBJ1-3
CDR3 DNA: TGTGCCAGCAGCTTAGCGACAGGGGTTGGAAACACCATATATTTT
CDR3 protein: CASSLATGVGNTIYF

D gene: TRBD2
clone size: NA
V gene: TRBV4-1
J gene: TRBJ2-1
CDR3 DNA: TGCGCCAGCAGCCAAGAGGGGCTAGCGGGGGGCAATGAGCAGTTCTTC
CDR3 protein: CASSQEGLAGGNEQFF

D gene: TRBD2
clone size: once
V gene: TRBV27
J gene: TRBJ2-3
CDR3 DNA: TGTGCCAGCAGTTCCCGCGGGGGAAACACAGATACGCAGTATTTT
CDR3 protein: CASSSRGGNTDTQYF

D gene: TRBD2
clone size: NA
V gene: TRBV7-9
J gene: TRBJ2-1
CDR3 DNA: TGTGCCAGCAGCTCACTGGGGGAAGGACTAGCGGGACGTGAGCAGTTCTTC
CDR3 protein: CASSSLGEGLAGREQFF

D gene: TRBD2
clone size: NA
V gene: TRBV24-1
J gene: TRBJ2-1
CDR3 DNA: TGTGCCACCAGTGATTTGCCCGGACTAGAAGACAATCGTCAGGGTGAGCAGTTCTTC
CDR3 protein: CATSDLPGLEDNRQGEQFF

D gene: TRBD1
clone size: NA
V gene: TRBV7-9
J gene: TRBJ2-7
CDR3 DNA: TGTGCCAGCAGACGGGACAGGGGAAGCGAGCAGTACTTC
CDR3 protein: CASRRDRGSEQYF

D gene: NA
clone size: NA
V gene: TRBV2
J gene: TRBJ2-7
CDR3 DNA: TGTGCCACTGGGGGGTACTACGAGCAGTACTTC
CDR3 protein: CATGGYYEQYF

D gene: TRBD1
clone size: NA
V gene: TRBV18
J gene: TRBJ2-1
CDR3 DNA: TGTGCCAGCTCACCTGGGACAGGGTTGAAGAATGAGCAGTTCTTC
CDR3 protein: CASSPGTGLKNEQFF

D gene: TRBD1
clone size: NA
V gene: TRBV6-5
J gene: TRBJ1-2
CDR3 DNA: TGTGCCATCTTGGGACAGGGTATTTCTGGCTACACCTTC
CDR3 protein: CAILGQGISGYTF

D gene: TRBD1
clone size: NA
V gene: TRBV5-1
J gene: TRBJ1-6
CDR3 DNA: TGCGCCAGCAGCTTGACAGGGGACATTAATTCACCCCTCCACTTT
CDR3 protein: CASSLTGDINSPLHF

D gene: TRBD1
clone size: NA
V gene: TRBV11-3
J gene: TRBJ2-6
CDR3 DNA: TGTGCCAGCAGCTTGAAAGGGACAGGCCTCTCTGGGGCCAACGTCCTGACTTTC
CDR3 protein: CASSLKGTGLSGANVLTF

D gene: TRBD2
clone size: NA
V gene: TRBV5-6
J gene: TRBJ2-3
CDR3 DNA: TGTGCCAGCAGCTTGTACACTAGCGGGGGGGCTTCCGGGACAGATACGCAGTATTTT
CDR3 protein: CASSLYTSGGASGTDTQYF

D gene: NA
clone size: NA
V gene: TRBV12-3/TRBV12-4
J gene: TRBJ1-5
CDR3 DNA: TGTGCCAGCAGTACCGGGACTGCCCAGCCCCAGCATTTT
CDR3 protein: CASSTGTAQPQHF

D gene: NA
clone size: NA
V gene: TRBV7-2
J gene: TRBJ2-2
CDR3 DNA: TGTGCCGGGGCCTACCACACCGGGGAGCTGTTTTTT
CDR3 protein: CAGAYHTGELFF

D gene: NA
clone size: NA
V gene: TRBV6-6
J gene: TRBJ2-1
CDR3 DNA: TGTGCCAGCAGTTACGGGGCCCAGGCATCCTACAATGAGCAGTTCTTC
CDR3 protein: CASSYGAQASYNEQFF

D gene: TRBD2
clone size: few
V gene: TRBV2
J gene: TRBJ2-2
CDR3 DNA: TGTGCCAGCAGTGAAAGCGGGAGGAACCACCGCGGCACCGGGGAGCTGTTTTTT
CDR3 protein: CASSESGRNHRGTGELFF

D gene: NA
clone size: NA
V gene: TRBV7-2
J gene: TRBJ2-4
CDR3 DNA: TGTGCCAGCAGCTTAGCTGGGACTTCCAAAAACATTCAGTACTTC
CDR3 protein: CASSLAGTSKNIQYF

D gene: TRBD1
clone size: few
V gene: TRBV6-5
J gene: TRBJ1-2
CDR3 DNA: TGTGCCAGCAGTTACGGACAGGCATACTATGGCTACACCTTC
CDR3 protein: CASSYGQAYYGYTF